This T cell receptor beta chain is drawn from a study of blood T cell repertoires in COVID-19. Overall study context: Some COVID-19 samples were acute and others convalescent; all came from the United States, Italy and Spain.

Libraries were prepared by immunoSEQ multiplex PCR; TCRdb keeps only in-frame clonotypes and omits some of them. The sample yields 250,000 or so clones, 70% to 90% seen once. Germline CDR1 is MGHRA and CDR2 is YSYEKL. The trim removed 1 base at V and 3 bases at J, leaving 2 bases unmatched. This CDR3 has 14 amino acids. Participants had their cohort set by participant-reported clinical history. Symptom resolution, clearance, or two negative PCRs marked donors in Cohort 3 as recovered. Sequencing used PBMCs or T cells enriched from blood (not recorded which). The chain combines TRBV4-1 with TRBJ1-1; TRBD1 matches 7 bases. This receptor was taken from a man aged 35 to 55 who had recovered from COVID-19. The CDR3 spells CASSQGQGHTEAFF. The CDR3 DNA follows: TGCGCCAGCAGCCAAGGACAGGGTCACACTGAAGCTTTCTTT.